Presented here are 27 T cell receptor beta chains from one specimen sequenced in a study of blood T cells in healthy people across ages. Alongside a J-beta primer mix, a sample-barcoded 5' primer served in a second PCR lasting about 7 to 12 cycles. TCRdb re-called the 5' RACE reads with MiXCR, one entry per CDR3 protein. The table has around 1.5 million distinct CDR3 sequences, around 36% seen once. Source material: blood. Every receptor here comes from a woman aged 30 to 39 in good health.

The genes are TRBV3-1 and TRBJ2-3; 8 nucleotides align to TRBD1. Looked up from germline, CDR1 is LGHDT and CDR2 is YNNKEL (reference sequence). The CDR3 runs 18 residues. With 4 bases clipped from V and 6 bases from J, the junction kept 18 bases outside the gene matches. This CDR3 reads CASSPPWLSGGLTDTQYF. In DNA, the CDR3 is TGTGCCAGCAGCCCGCCGTGGTTATCAGGGGGCTTAACCGATACGCAGTATTTT.

A single count supports this clonotype. The V call is TRBV6-2 or TRBV6-3, the J call TRBJ1-2, with a weak D call TRBD1 (5 bases). Germline V gives CDR1 MNHEY, CDR2 SVGEGT. Trimming removed 2 bases from V and 6 bases from J, with 19 bases in between. There are 16 residues in the CDR3. This chain's CDR3 is CASSYGEGQTYHGYTF. CDR3 coding DNA: TGTGCCAGCAGTTACGGCGAGGGGCAGACGTACCATGGCTACACCTTC.

The chain's CDR3 is CSVEDTRGVGYTF. CDR3 DNA: TGCAGCGTTGAAGACACACGTGGGGTCGGCTACACCTTC. The gene calls are TRBV29-1 and TRBJ1-2; D unresolved. Trimming removed 0 bases at V and 8 bases at J, with 13 bases between. CDR1 and CDR2 from the germline V gene are SQVTM and ANQGSEA. The length of the CDR3 is 13 residues.

This clonotype showed up just a few times. The gene calls are TRBV6-2 or TRBV6-3 and TRBJ2-1, with TRBD2 matching 11 bases. Germline assignment: CDR1 MNHEY and CDR2 SVGEGT. V dropped 4 bases and J dropped 4; count of bases not matched to a gene: 6. The CDR3 is 16 residues long. Written as DNA, the CDR3 is TGTGCCAGCAGTTCCGCCGGGACTAGCGGTTACAATGAGCAGTTCTTC. This encodes CASSSAGTSGYNEQFF.

This clonotype was seen a few times. The V gene is TRBV4-1, the J gene TRBJ2-3, with 11 bases that match TRBD2. V was pared by 3 bases and J by 6 bases, with 11 bases of the junction left unmatched. The germline gives CDR1 MGHRA, CDR2 YSYEKL. This CDR3 spans 17 amino acids. The CDR3 sequence: CASSHEGVAGGPDTQYF. The DNA of the CDR3 is TGCGCCAGCAGCCACGAAGGAGTAGCGGGGGGGCCGGATACGCAGTATTTT.

This clonotype has only a few counts. The genes are TRBV3-1 and TRBJ2-5; 16 positions match TRBD2. The V gene end was trimmed by 4 bases and the J gene end by 4 bases; junction bases not matched to a gene: 15. This CDR3 comprises 20 residues. In germline, CDR1 is LGHDT, CDR2 YNNKEL (reference sequence). The DNA of the CDR3 is TGTGCCAGCAGCCGTAACAAAGGGACTAGCGGGGGGGCGGATTCAGAGACCCAGTACTTC. It codes for CASSRNKGTSGGADSETQYF.

This clonotype was counted between two and nine times. The CDR3 loop is CASSEILAGSRETQYF. The CDR3 DNA reads as TGTGCCAGCAGTGAGATCCTAGCGGGGAGCAGGGAGACCCAGTACTTC. The gene calls are TRBV25-1 and TRBJ2-5; 9 positions agree with TRBD2. Germline-derived CDR1 and CDR2 are MGHDK and SYGVNS. This CDR3 contains 16 residues. With V trimmed by 3 bases and J by 5 bases, 10 bases remained unmatched.

This rearrangement joins TRBV30 to TRBJ2-7, with no clear D. The CDR3 is 9 residues long. The V end was cut by 4 bases, the J end by 2 bases, with 0 bases between. CDR1 is GTSNPN and CDR2 is SVGIG in the germline V gene (reference sequence). In DNA form, the CDR3 reads TGTGCCTGGACCTACGAGCAGTACTTC. Translated, it gives CAWTYEQYF.

The V and J genes are TRBV25-1 and TRBJ1-6; D call uncertain. V was pared by 3 bases and J by 10 bases, with 13 bases between. The CDR3 runs 14 residues. Germline lookup yields CDR1 MGHDK and CDR2 SYGVNS. The CDR3 region has the DNA TGTGCCAGCAGTGATCAGGCTGTAGGATCACCCCTCCACTTT. It codes for CASSDQAVGSPLHF.

The chain recombines TRBV7-2 with TRBJ2-2; no clear D gene. The V end lost 2 bases, the J end lost 0 bases, and 13 bases lay between the germline ends. CDR3 length equals 17 residues. Germline CDR1 reads SGHTA; CDR2 reads FQGNSA. CDR3 sequence reads: CASSLYLPATNTGELFF. The CDR3 nucleotides read TGTGCCAGCAGCTTATATTTACCGGCAACGAACACCGGGGAGCTGTTTTTT.

This clonotype was counted a few times. The chain joins TRBV2 to TRBJ2-7; D is ambiguous. CDR3 length: 14 residues. With 3 bases removed from V and 2 bases from J, the gap between germline ends came to 11 bases. Germline V gene data show CDR1 as SNHLY and CDR2 as FYNNEI. The CDR3 DNA reads as TGTGCCAGCAGTGATGGTGGCAACGCCTACGAGCAGTACTTC. It is translated as CASSDGGNAYEQYF.

This clonotype has a count of ten or more. The rearrangement uses TRBV29-1 and TRBJ2-1; D remains ambiguous. CDR1 is SQVTM, CDR2 ANQGSEA, per germline. Trimming took 0 bases from V and 6 from J, leaving 6 bases between them. This CDR3 comprises 12 residues. The CDR3 DNA follows: TGCAGCGTTGAAGAGATCGTCAATGAGCAGTTCTTC. Protein: CSVEEIVNEQFF.

This rearrangement joins TRBV20-1 to TRBJ2-5; the D call may be TRBD1 or TRBD2 (7 bases each). Germline values: CDR1 DFQATT, CDR2 SNEGSKA (reference sequence). V was pared by 6 bases and J by 2 bases, with 22 bases between. This CDR3 contains 16 residues. CDR3 sequence reads: CSARGGARGSQETQYF. CDR3 in DNA: TGCAGTGCCAGGGGGGGAGCCCGGGGGAGTCAAGAGACCCAGTACTTC.

This clonotype has only a few counts. The chain joins TRBV11-2 to TRBJ1-2, with 7 bases aligning to TRBD1. The CDR3 runs 13 residues. The germline V gene has CDR1 SGHAT and CDR2 FQNNGV. V trimming: 4 bases; J trimming: 10 bases; junction bases outside the gene matches: 9. CDR3 sequence reads: CASSSDRESDYTF. CDR3 in DNA: TGTGCCAGCAGCTCAGACAGGGAGTCCGACTACACCTTC.

The chain uses TRBV21-1 and TRBJ1-1; the D call TRBD1 from the table was never checked on the DNA. TRBV21-1 is flagged as a pseudogene. The CDR3 covers 17 residues. CDR3 loop: CVSSLIGPGGRNTEAFF. The CDR3 nucleotides are TGTGTCAGCAGCCTCATCGGGCCCGGGGGAAGGAACACTGAAGCTTTCTTT.

The chain recombines TRBV28 with TRBJ2-7, with D tentatively TRBD2 (5 bases). Germline V gene data show CDR1 as MDHEN and CDR2 as SYDVKM. The CDR3 extends over 15 amino acids. Trimming cost V 6 bases and J 3 bases, with 18 bases left between them. As DNA, the CDR3 is TGTGCCAGCAGACATCGGAGGTCGCCCATCTACGAGCAGTACTTC. It translates to CASRHRRSPIYEQYF.

The chain recombines TRBV28 with TRBJ2-1; 9 nucleotides agree with TRBD2. The CDR3 extends over 17 amino acids. Per germline, CDR1 MDHEN and CDR2 SYDVKM. J lost 0 bases, V lost 5 bases, and 8 bases had no gene match. CDR3 sequence reads: CASSQIAGATSYNEQFF. The CDR3 DNA sequence: TGTGCCAGCAGTCAAATAGCGGGAGCCACCTCCTACAATGAGCAGTTCTTC.

This clonotype was detected ten times or more. The chain has TRBV5-1 and TRBJ2-1; TRBD2 agrees at 7 bases. This CDR3 has 15 residues. Germline V lookup: CDR1 SGHRS, CDR2 YFSETQ. After removal of 4 bases from V and 0 bases from J, the junction contained 4 bases not matched to a gene. CDR3 sequence (DNA): TGCGCCAGCAGCGGCGGGGGAAGCTCCTACAATGAGCAGTTCTTC. Translated: CASSGGGSSYNEQFF.

The chain couples TRBV7-6 to TRBJ2-5; D perhaps matches TRBD1 (6 bases). The germline V gene has CDR1 SGHVS and CDR2 FNYEAQ. Trimming cost V 7 bases and J 4 bases, with 13 bases left between them. The CDR3 loop spans 13 amino acids. Here the CDR3 reads CASTQGPGETQYF. The CDR3, as DNA: TGTGCCAGCACCCAGGGGCCAGGAGAGACCCAGTACTTC.

A note on this clonotype: One end of the junction does not line up with germline, which may come from a read error. The CDR3 is CASSSPGSASSCEQYF. In DNA, the CDR3 is TGTGCCAGCAGTTCGCCCGGATCAGCTAGCTCCTGCGAGCAGTACTTC. The V call is TRBV6-5, the J call TRBJ2-5; D perhaps matches TRBD2 (5 bases). The end of the DNA is better explained by TRBJ2-7, so the J call may be wrong. The CDR3 extends over 16 amino acids. Per germline, CDR1 MNHEY and CDR2 SVGAGI.

A remark on this clonotype: One junction end disagrees with the germline gene, perhaps due to a read error. V usage is TRBV6-1 and J usage is TRBJ2-5, with 7 bases aligning to TRBD1. The CDR3 is made up of 14 amino acids. The germline gives CDR1 MNHNS, CDR2 SASEGT. The CDR3 bases are TGTGCCAGCGCCCCGGGGACAGCCCAAAAGACCCAGTACTTC. The encoded protein is CASAPGTAQKTQYF.

The rearrangement uses TRBV5-5 and TRBJ2-7, with a weak D call TRBD1 (6 bases). V was trimmed by 0 bases and J by 2 bases, leaving 12 bases between them. Per germline, CDR1 SGHKS and CDR2 YYEKEE (reference sequence). The CDR3 extends over 15 amino acids. CDR3 sequence reads: CASSLGQVPAYEQYF. The CDR3 coding sequence is TGTGCCAGCAGCTTGGGACAGGTCCCCGCCTACGAGCAGTACTTC.

This rearrangement joins TRBV24-1 to TRBJ2-5, with a possible D match to TRBD1 (5 bases). The CDR3 loop spans 14 amino acids. Per germline, CDR1 KGHDR and CDR2 SFDVKD. V was cut by 3 bases and J by 1 base, with 8 bases left in between. CDR3: CATSDRGSQETQYF. The CDR3 DNA follows: TGTGCCACCAGTGATAGGGGAAGCCAAGAGACCCAGTACTTC.

This sequence joins TRBV20-1 and TRBJ1-5; TRBD1 might be the D (5 bases). Germline CDR1 reads DFQATT; CDR2 reads SNEGSKA (reference sequence). Trimming removed 0 bases from V and 1 base from J, with 10 bases in between. The CDR3 is made up of 15 amino acids. In DNA, the CDR3 is TGCAGTGCTAGAGACATCGGGGGGAGCAATCAGCCCCAGCATTTT. This encodes CSARDIGGSNQPQHF.

The chain joins TRBV7-3 to TRBJ2-1, with D possibly TRBD1 on 5 matching bases. V lost 3 bases and J 9 bases, leaving 12 bases between the germline ends. The CDR3 covers 13 residues. Germline CDR1 and CDR2: SGHTA and FQGTGA. DNA for the CDR3: TGTGCCAGCAGCTTCGACCCCCAGGGTGAGCAGTTCTTC. It yields the protein CASSFDPQGEQFF. Complete variable domain (other parts from reference TRBV7-3 and TRBJ2-1): GAGVSQTPSNKVTEKGKYVELRCDPISGHTALYWYRQSLGQGPEFLIYFQGTGAADDSGLPNDRFFAVRPEGSVSTLKIQRTERGDSAVYLCASSFDPQGEQFFGPGTRLTVL.

As to this clonotype: A much larger clone differs from this one at a single base, so this may be a read error. The V and J genes are TRBV4-1 and TRBJ2-5; 7 nucleotides match TRBD2. The V gene end was trimmed by 1 base and the J gene end by 10 bases; junction bases not matched to a gene: 9. The CDR3 length is 14 residues. Germline V gives CDR1 MGHRA, CDR2 YSYEKL. The CDR3 DNA follows: TGCGCCAGCAGCCAAGTCAGCGGGGTAGAGGACCAGTACTTC. Protein product: CASSQVSGVEDQYF.

This chain uses TRBV7-9 with TRBJ2-3, with 7 bases that match TRBD1. Trimming at V came to 0 bases and at J to 1 base, leaving 7 bases not matched to a gene. The length of the CDR3 is 17 residues. Per the germline V gene, CDR1 is SEHNR and CDR2 is FQNEAQ (reference sequence). CDR3 nucleotides: TGTGCCAGCAGCTTAGCTTGGCGGCAGGGGGGCACAGATACGCAGTATTTT. The encoded protein is CASSLAWRQGGTDTQYF.